One sample yielded the 4 T cell receptor beta chains listed below, sequenced in a study of T cell repertoires in cytomegalovirus infection. MiXCR, applied by TCRdb to the reads, yields one record per CDR3 protein. The sample contains roughly 280,000 distinct CDR3 sequences, approximately 15% of which appear only once. Sequencing was done on a sample of PBMCs. These receptors all stem from a human donor in good health (CMV status not recorded). Some clones in this sample may be carry-over from other donors' samples.

The J gene is TRBJ2-3, the V gene TRBV20-1, with D possibly matching TRBD2 (5 bases). V lost 2 bases and J lost 6, with 9 bases in between. CDR3 length: 12 residues. Germline V gene lookup returns CDR1 DFQATT and CDR2 SNEGSKA (reference sequence). The CDR3 DNA is TGCAGTGCTAGACCGGGATCCGATACGCAGTATTTT. Translated, it gives CSARPGSDTQYF.

Only a few counts were recorded for this clonotype. The gene calls are TRBV29-1 and TRBJ1-1; no clear D. This CDR3 is 12 amino acids long. Trimming stripped 8 bases from V and 1 base from J, with 11 bases between. The germline gives CDR1 SQVTM, CDR2 ANQGSEA. The CDR3 DNA follows: TGCAGCTTCGAAGGTCGGAACACTGAAGCTTTCTTT. It translates to CSFEGRNTEAFF.

The table lists this clonotype with many counts. The DNA for the CDR3 is TGTGCCAGCAGCTTACACCAGCGGGGTTTGGAGACCCAGTACTTC. This sequence encodes CASSLHQRGLETQYF. The chain uses TRBV7-2 and TRBJ2-5; 7 nucleotides align to TRBD2. Germline V lookup: CDR1 SGHTA, CDR2 FQGNSA. The CDR3 extends over 15 amino acids. After removal of 2 bases from V and 5 bases from J, the junction contained 8 bases not matched to a gene.

This clonotype was seen only a few times. This rearrangement joins TRBV6-2 or TRBV6-3 to TRBJ2-2, with 7 bases identical to TRBD1. Germline V lookup: CDR1 MNHEY, CDR2 SVGEGT. CDR3 length: 15 amino acids. The V and J ends lost 10 bases and 4 bases, in that order; junction bases with no gene match: 12. CDR3 sequence (DNA): TGTGCCACGCCGCCGGGACAGAGGCTCACCGGGGAGCTGTTTTTT. It encodes CATPPGQRLTGELFF.